The text below deals with one TCR beta chain. Its cognate antigen is unknown. The data belong to a study of beta chain features in type 1 diabetes. Study-level background: All samples yielded around 99 million examined sorted cells.

Findings and limits, study-wide: Type 1 diabetes patients showed a moderate but significant shortening of TCRB CDR3s in all four CD4+ subsets.

Investigators reverse transcribed all isolated RNA, so they sequenced expressed TCRB transcripts. Sequenced by immunoSEQ multiplex PCR; TCRdb stores in-frame clones only, minus some. The table has approximately 170,000 clones, about 7.8% seen once. Purity exceeding 98% was reached by all sorted populations. Losses at the gene ends were 5 bases for V and 2 bases for J; bases not matched to a gene: 2. CDR1 is KGHSH, CDR2 LQKENI, per germline. This CDR3 region has 14 residues. The sequencing input was central memory CD4+ T cells from blood. This TCR came from a woman aged 40 to 49 with type 1 diabetes. This chain connects TRBV18 to TRBJ1-5; 8 positions match TRBD1. The CDR3 DNA is TGTGCCAGCTCATTGACAGGGGGCAATCAGCCCCAGCATTTT. The encoded protein is CASSLTGGNQPQHF.